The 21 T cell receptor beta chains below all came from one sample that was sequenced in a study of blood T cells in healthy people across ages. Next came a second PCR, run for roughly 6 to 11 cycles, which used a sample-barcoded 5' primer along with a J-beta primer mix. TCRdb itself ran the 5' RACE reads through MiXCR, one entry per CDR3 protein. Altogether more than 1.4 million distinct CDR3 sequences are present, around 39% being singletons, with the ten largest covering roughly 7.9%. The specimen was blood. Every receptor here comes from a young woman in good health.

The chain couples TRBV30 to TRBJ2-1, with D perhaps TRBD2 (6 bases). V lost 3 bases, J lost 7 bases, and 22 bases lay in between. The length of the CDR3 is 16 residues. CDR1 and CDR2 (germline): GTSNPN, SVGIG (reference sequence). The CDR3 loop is CAWSSTRGRTRNEQFF. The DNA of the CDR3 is TGTGCCTGGAGCTCAACCCGGGGGAGAACGAGGAATGAGCAGTTCTTC.

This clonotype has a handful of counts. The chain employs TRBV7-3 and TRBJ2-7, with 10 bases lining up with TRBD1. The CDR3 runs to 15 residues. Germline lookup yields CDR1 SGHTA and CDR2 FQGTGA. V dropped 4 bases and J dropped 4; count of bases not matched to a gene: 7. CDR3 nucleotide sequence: TGTGCCAGCAGCTCCGCCGGGACAGGGGATTACGAGCAGTACTTC. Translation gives CASSSAGTGDYEQYF.

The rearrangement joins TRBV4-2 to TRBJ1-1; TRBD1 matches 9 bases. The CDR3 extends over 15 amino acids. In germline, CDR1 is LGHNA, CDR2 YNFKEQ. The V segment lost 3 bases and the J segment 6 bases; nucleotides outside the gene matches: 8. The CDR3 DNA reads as TGTGCCAGCAGCCATGGCACAGGGGGCGAGCCTGAAGCTTTCTTT. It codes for CASSHGTGGEPEAFF.

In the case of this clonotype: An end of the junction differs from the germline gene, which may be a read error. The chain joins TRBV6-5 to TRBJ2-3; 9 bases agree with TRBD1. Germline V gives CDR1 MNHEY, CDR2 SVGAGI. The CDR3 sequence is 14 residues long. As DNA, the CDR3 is TGTGCCAACAGTTTGGGACAGGGAACAGATACGCAGTATTTT. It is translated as CANSLGQGTDTQYF.

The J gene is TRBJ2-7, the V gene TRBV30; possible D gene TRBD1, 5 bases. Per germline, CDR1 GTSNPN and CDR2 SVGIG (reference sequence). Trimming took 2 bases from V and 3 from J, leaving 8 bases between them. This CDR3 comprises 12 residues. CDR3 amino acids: CAWSSQGYEQYF. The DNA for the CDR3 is TGTGCCTGGAGTTCCCAGGGCTACGAGCAGTACTTC.

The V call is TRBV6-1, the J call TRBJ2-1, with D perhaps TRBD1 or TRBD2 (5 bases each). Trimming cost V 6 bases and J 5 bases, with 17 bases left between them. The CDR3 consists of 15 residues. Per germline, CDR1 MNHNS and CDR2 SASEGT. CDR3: CASRRGRDPNNEQFF. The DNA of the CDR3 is TGTGCCAGCAGGCGCGGCCGGGACCCAAACAATGAGCAGTTCTTC.

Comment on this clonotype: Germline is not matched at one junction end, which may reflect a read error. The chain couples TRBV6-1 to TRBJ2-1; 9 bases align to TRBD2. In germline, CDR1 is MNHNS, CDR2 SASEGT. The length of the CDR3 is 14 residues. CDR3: CTSWASGTRNEQFF. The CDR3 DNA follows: TGTACCAGCTGGGCTAGCGGGACTCGTAATGAGCAGTTCTTC.

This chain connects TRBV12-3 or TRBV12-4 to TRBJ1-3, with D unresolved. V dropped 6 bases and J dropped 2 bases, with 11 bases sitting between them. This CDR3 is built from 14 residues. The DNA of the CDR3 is TGTGCCAGCAGACCCACGGGTGCTGGAAACACCATATATTTT. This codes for CASRPTGAGNTIYF.

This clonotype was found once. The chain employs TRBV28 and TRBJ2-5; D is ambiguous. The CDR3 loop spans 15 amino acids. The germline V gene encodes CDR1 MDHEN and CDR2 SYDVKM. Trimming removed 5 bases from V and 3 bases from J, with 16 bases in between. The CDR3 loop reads CASSPKLIREETQYF. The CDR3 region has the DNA TGTGCCAGCAGTCCAAAACTAATACGGGAAGAGACCCAGTACTTC.

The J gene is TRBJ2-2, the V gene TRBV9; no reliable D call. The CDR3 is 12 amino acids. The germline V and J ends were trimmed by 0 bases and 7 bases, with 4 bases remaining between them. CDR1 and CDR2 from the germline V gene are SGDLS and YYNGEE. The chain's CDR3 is CASSVVFGELFF. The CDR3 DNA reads TGTGCCAGCAGCGTAGTATTCGGGGAGCTGTTTTTT.

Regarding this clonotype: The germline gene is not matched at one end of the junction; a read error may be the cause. In DNA form, the CDR3 reads TGTGCCAGCGGCTTAGCGACGGACATCGTACACGAGCAGTACTTC. Protein product: CASGLATDIVHEQYF. The chain combines TRBV7-2 with TRBJ2-7, with D possibly being TRBD1 or TRBD2 (5 bases each). Per the germline V gene, CDR1 is SGHTA and CDR2 is FQGNSA. The CDR3 covers 15 residues. Full variable domain (outside the CDR3, taken from reference TRBV7-2 and TRBJ2-7): GAGVSQSPSNKVTEKGKDVELRCDPISGHTALYWYRQSLGQGLEFLIYFQGNSAPDKSGLPSDRFSAERTGGSVSTLTIQRTQQEDSAVYLCASGLATDIVHEQYFGPGTRLTVT.

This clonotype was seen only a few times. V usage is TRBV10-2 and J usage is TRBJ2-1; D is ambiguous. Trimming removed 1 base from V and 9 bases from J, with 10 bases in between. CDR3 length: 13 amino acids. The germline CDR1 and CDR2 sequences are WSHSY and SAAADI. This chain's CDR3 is CASSEFGWSEQFF. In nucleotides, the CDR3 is TGCGCCAGCAGTGAGTTCGGATGGAGTGAGCAGTTCTTC.

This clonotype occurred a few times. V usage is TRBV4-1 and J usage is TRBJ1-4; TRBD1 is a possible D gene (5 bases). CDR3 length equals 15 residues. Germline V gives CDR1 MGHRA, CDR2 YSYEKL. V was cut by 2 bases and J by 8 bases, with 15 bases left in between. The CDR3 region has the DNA TGCGCCAGCAGCCAAACTGGGGCCCGGGACGAAAAACTGTTTTTT. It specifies CASSQTGARDEKLFF.

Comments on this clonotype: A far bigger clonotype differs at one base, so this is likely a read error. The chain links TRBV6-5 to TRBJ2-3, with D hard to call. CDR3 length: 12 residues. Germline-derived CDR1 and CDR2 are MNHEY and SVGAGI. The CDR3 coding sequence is TGTGCCGGCAGCTCCCTTGGAGATACGCAGTATTTT. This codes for CAGSSLGDTQYF.

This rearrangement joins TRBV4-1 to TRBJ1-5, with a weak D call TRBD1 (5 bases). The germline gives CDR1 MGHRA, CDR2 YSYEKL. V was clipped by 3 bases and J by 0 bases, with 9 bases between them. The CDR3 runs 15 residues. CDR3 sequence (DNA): TGCGCCAGCAGCCAGGGACGGAATAGCAATCAGCCCCAGCATTTT. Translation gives CASSQGRNSNQPQHF.

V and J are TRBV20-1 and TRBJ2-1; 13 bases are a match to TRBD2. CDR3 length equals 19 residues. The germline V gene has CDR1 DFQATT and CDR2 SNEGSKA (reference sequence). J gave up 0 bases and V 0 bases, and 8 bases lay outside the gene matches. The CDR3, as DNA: TGCAGTGCTAGAGATTTACTAGCGGGAGGGCAGGACTCCTACAATGAGCAGTTCTTC. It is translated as CSARDLLAGGQDSYNEQFF.

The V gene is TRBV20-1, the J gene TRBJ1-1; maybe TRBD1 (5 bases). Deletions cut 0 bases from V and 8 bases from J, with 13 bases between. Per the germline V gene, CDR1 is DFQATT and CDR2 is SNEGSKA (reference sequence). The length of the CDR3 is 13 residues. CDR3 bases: TGCAGTGCTAGAGATGAAGGACAACAGGAAGCTTTCTTT. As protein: CSARDEGQQEAFF.

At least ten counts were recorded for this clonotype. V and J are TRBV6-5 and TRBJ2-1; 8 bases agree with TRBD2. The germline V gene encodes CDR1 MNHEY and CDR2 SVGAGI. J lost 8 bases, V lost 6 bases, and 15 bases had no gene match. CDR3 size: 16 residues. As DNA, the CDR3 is TGTGCCAGCAGCAGGTGGGGTAGCGGGACATACCATGAGCAGTTCTTC. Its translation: CASSRWGSGTYHEQFF.

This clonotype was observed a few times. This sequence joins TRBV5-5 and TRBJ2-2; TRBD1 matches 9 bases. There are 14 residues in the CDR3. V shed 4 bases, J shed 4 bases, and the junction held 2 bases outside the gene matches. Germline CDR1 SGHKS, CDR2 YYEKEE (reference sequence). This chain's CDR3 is CASSGGQGTGELFF. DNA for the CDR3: TGTGCCAGCAGCGGGGGACAGGGCACCGGGGAGCTGTTTTTT.

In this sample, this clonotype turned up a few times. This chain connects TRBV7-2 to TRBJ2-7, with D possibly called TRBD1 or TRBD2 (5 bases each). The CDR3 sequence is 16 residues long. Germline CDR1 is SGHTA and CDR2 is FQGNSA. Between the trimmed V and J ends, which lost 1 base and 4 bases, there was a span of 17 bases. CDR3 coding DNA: TGTGCCAGCAGCTTAGGAATGGGACGGGGCGGATACGAGCAGTACTTC. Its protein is CASSLGMGRGGYEQYF. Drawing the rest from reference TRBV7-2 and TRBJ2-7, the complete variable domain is GAGVSQSPSNKVTEKGKDVELRCDPISGHTALYWYRQSLGQGLEFLIYFQGNSAPDKSGLPSDRFSAERTGGSVSTLTIQRTQQEDSAVYLCASSLGMGRGGYEQYFGPGTRLTVT.

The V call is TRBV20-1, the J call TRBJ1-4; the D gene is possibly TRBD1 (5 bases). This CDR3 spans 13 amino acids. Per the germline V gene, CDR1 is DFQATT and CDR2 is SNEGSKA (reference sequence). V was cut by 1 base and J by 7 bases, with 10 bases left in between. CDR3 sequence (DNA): TGCAGTGCTAGAGGCAGGGTTTTTGAAAAACTGTTTTTT. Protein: CSARGRVFEKLFF.